This T cell receptor beta chain was documented in a study of blood T cells in healthy people across ages. The CDR3 loop spans 14 amino acids. Trimming removed 8 bases at V and 0 bases at J, with 12 bases between. In germline, CDR1 is MNHEY, CDR2 SMNVEV (reference sequence). This clonotype was picked up many times. The second PCR ran about 6 to 11 cycles with a sample-barcoded 5' primer and J-beta primers. TCRdb recomputed calls from the 5' RACE reads with MiXCR, one row per CDR3 protein. Altogether more than 800,000 distinct CDR3 sequences are present, around 28% being singletons, with the ten largest covering roughly 17%. Donation came from healthy Caucasian individuals in Russia who were aged about 6 to 95. Per sample, no less than 5.5 micrograms of total RNA were extracted.

The specimen sequenced was blood. The source of this sequence is an elderly woman in good health. This chain joins TRBV27 and TRBJ2-3; no definite D call. CDR3 DNA sequence: TGTGCCAGCTCGATCAGTGCTAGCACAGATACGCAGTATTTT. Protein product: CASSISASTDTQYF.